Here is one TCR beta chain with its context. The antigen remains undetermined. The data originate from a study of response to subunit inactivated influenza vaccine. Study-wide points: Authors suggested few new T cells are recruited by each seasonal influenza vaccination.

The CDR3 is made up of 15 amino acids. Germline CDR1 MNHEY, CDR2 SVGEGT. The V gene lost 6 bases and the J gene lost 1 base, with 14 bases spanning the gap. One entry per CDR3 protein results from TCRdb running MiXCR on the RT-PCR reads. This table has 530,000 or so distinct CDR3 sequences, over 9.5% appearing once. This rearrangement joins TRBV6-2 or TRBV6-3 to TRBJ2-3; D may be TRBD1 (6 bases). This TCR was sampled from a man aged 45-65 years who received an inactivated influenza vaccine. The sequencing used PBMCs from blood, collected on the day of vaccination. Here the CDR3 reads CASRGASLGTDTQYF. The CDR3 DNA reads TGTGCCAGCAGGGGGGCTAGCCTCGGCACAGATACGCAGTATTTT.